The next 28 T cell receptor beta chains were all read from a single sample in a study of Ad26.COV2.S vaccination and SARS-CoV-2 variants. The treatment was: around 19 received Ad26.COV2.S at low or high dose, single or two shots; about 5 received placebo; per-sample allocation not given. Samples analyzed were those drawn on day 63 after the first vaccine or placebo injection. Clones were sequenced by immunoSEQ multiplex PCR, and TCRdb holds only the in-frame ones, with some missing. The table records about 250,000 clones, roughly nine tenths of them present only once. The source was peripheral blood, collected in a trial of Ad26.COV2.S vaccine versus placebo. The origin of the receptors is a person aged 18-65 years who received the Ad26.COV2.S COVID-19 vaccine or a placebo.

V gene TRBV3-1 (or the pseudogene TRBV3-2) combines with J gene TRBJ2-1; TRBD2 matches at 9 bases. This CDR3 is 12 amino acids long. Germline V gene lookup returns CDR1 LGHDT and CDR2 YNNKEL (reference sequence). The junction had 1 base not matched to a gene; V was cut back by 3 bases and J by 10 bases. This chain's CDR3 is CASSHGLAEQFF. The CDR3 bases are TGTGCCAGCAGCCACGGACTAGCGGAGCAGTTCTTC.

V usage is TRBV9 and J usage is TRBJ2-1; 7 bases map to TRBD1. V trimming: 6 bases; J trimming: 5 bases; junction bases outside the gene matches: 2. The CDR3 runs to 12 residues. Germline V gene data show CDR1 as SGDLS and CDR2 as YYNGEE. The CDR3 coding sequence is TGTGCCAGCAACAGGGGCGACAATGAGCAGTTCTTC. This gives the protein CASNRGDNEQFF.

The rearrangement uses TRBV6-5 and TRBJ1-2; D unclear. The CDR3 covers 14 residues. Germline CDR1 reads MNHEY; CDR2 reads SVGAGI. V lost 4 bases and J lost 1, with 10 bases in between. The CDR3, as DNA: TGTGCCAGCAGTTTCCGGGCCCTTAACTATGGCTACACCTTC. The encoded protein is CASSFRALNYGYTF.

V gene TRBV5-4 combines with J gene TRBJ1-2; possible D gene TRBD1, 6 bases. The V gene's germline CDR1 is SGHNT and CDR2 YYREEE (reference sequence). The germline V and J ends were trimmed by 4 bases and 6 bases, with 16 bases remaining between them. The CDR3 spans 14 residues. CDR3 region: CASSPETGLNGYTF. CDR3 in DNA: TGTGCCAGCAGCCCCGAAACAGGGTTGAATGGCTACACCTTC. Complete variable domain (other parts from reference TRBV5-4 and TRBJ1-2): ETGVTQSPTHLIKTRGQQVTLRCSSQSGHNTVSWYQQALGQGPQFIFQYYREEENGRGNFPPRFSGLQFPNYSSELNVNALELDDSALYLCASSPETGLNGYTFGSGTRLTVV.

The J gene is TRBJ2-7, the V gene TRBV7-2; unclear D gene. The V end lost 6 bases, the J end lost 6 bases, and 9 bases lay between the germline ends. Germline assignment: CDR1 SGHTA and CDR2 FQGNSA. The CDR3 totals 11 residues. This CDR3 reads CASSPLSEQYF. CDR3 bases: TGTGCCAGCAGTCCACTCAGCGAGCAGTACTTC. The variable domain in full, with the rest retrieved from reference TRBV7-2 and TRBJ2-7, is GAGVSQSPSNKVTEKGKDVELRCDPISGHTALYWYRQSLGQGLEFLIYFQGNSAPDKSGLPSDRFSAERTGGSVSTLTIQRTQQEDSAVYLCASSPLSEQYFGPGTRLTVT.

This clone was seen a single time. CDR3 region: CASSVRPGPYEQYF. Written as DNA, the CDR3 is TGCGCCAGCAGCGTCCGACCGGGACCCTACGAGCAGTACTTC. The V gene is TRBV5-1, the J gene TRBJ2-7, with D perhaps assigned TRBD1 or TRBD2 (5 bases each). Trimming removed 4 bases from V and 2 bases from J, with 13 bases in between. The germline CDR1 and CDR2 sequences are SGHRS and YFSETQ. The CDR3 covers 14 residues.

This chain joins TRBV18 and TRBJ2-7; D perhaps matches TRBD1 (6 bases). V gave up 2 bases and J gave up 6 bases, with 11 bases separating them. Germline CDR1 KGHSH, CDR2 LQKENI. The CDR3 extends over 13 amino acids. CDR3 region: CASSPEQGIEQYV. The CDR3, as DNA: TGTGCCAGCTCACCAGAACAGGGAATCGAGCAGTACGTC.

The genes are TRBV7-3 and TRBJ2-1; D is possibly TRBD1 or TRBD2 (5 bases each). CDR1 is SGHTA and CDR2 is FQGTGA in the germline V gene. Trimming cost V 1 base and J 0 bases, with 13 bases left between them. The CDR3 covers 17 residues. The CDR3 protein is CASSLMGPHSSYNEQFF. The CDR3 nucleotides read TGTGCCAGCAGCTTAATGGGACCACACAGCTCCTACAATGAGCAGTTCTTC.

This chain uses TRBV6-5 with TRBJ1-1, with D possibly being TRBD1 (5 bases). Trimming removed 6 bases from V and 2 bases from J, with 16 bases in between. Germline CDR1 MNHEY, CDR2 SVGAGI. This CDR3 spans 15 amino acids. The DNA of the CDR3 is TGTGCCAGCAGAGCAGGGTCGGGTGTTAACACTGAAGCTTTCTTT. Protein sequence: CASRAGSGVNTEAFF.

This clone was seen a single time. The chain couples TRBV6-2 or TRBV6-3 to TRBJ2-1, with D tentatively TRBD1 (6 bases). The CDR3 totals 17 residues. V lost 4 bases to trimming and J lost 0 bases, with 16 bases between them. CDR1 is MNHEY, CDR2 SVGEGT, per germline. The CDR3 is CASSSTRTAPSYNEQFF. The CDR3 region has the DNA TGTGCCAGCAGTTCCACTAGGACAGCTCCCTCCTACAATGAGCAGTTCTTC.

The V call is TRBV5-1, the J call TRBJ1-1; D unclear. The CDR3 runs 15 residues. CDR1 is SGHRS, CDR2 YFSETQ, per germline. V lost 0 bases and J 3 bases, leaving 12 bases between the germline ends. The CDR3 loop is CASSLVSGIDTEAFF. The CDR3 DNA sequence: TGCGCCAGCAGCTTGGTCTCCGGGATTGACACTGAAGCTTTCTTT.

This clone was found once. V usage is TRBV7-2 and J usage is TRBJ2-1; 11 bases are a match to TRBD2. CDR3 length: 16 amino acids. Germline CDR1 is SGHTA and CDR2 is FQGNSA. The trim removed 5 bases at V and 5 bases at J, leaving 8 bases unmatched. The CDR3, as DNA: TGTGCCAGCAGCGCGGGACTAGCGGTTCCCGACAATGAGCAGTTCTTC. The encoded protein is CASSAGLAVPDNEQFF. Complete variable domain (other parts from reference TRBV7-2 and TRBJ2-1): GAGVSQSPSNKVTEKGKDVELRCDPISGHTALYWYRQSLGQGLEFLIYFQGNSAPDKSGLPSDRFSAERTGGSVSTLTIQRTQQEDSAVYLCASSAGLAVPDNEQFFGPGTRLTVL.

This rearrangement joins TRBV6-5 to TRBJ2-5; D ambiguous. Trimming pared 2 bases from V and 4 bases from J, leaving 14 bases between. CDR3 length equals 15 residues. In germline, CDR1 is MNHEY, CDR2 SVGAGI. Here the CDR3 DNA reads TGTGCCAGCAGTTACCGCCGAGATGGGCGAGAGACCCAGTACTTC. Protein: CASSYRRDGRETQYF.

The chain combines TRBV30 with TRBJ2-3; 7 bases fit TRBD2. V was clipped by 2 bases and J by 3 bases; unmatched bases: 8. CDR1 and CDR2 (germline): GTSNPN, SVGIG (reference sequence). The CDR3 is made up of 15 amino acids. For the CDR3, the DNA is TGTGCCTGGAGTCACGAGGCTAGCGGTACAGATACGCAGTATTTT. It is translated as CAWSHEASGTDTQYF.

The V gene is TRBV19, the J gene TRBJ2-7, with 7 bases that match TRBD1. The germline V gene encodes CDR1 LNHDA and CDR2 SQIVND (reference sequence). V shed 1 base and J 3 bases; nucleotides not matched to a gene: 3. There are 14 residues in the CDR3. CDR3 region: CASSIAQGVYEQYF. CDR3 bases: TGTGCCAGTAGTATAGCTCAGGGGGTCTACGAGCAGTACTTC.

The rearrangement uses TRBV18 and TRBJ2-3; TRBD2 agrees at 7 bases. With V trimmed by 6 bases and J by 3 bases, 6 bases remained unmatched. This CDR3 is built from 14 residues. Germline V gene lookup returns CDR1 KGHSH and CDR2 LQKENI. The CDR3 sequence is CASSLNGGTDTQYF. CDR3 in DNA: TGTGCCAGCTCCCTCAACGGGGGGACAGATACGCAGTATTTT.

The rearrangement uses TRBV9 and TRBJ2-1, with no clear D. Germline V gene lookup returns CDR1 SGDLS and CDR2 YYNGEE. This CDR3 is 11 amino acids long. The V end lost 4 bases, the J end lost 7 bases, and 6 bases lay between the germline ends. CDR3 nucleotide sequence: TGTGCCAGCAGCCAGTCGAATGAGCAGTTCTTC. It codes for CASSQSNEQFF.

The gene calls are TRBV2 and TRBJ1-2, with a weak D call TRBD1 (6 bases). Trimming stripped 3 bases from V and 6 bases from J, with 14 bases between. The CDR3 consists of 14 residues. Germline V gene lookup returns CDR1 SNHLY and CDR2 FYNNEI. CDR3 in DNA: TGTGCCAGCAGTGACCCAGGGGAAGGGGATGGCTACACCTTC. This translates into CASSDPGEGDGYTF.

The chain carries TRBV29-1 and TRBJ2-1; the D is unclear. CDR1 and CDR2 (germline): SQVTM, ANQGSEA. This CDR3 region has 14 residues. Trimming removed 4 bases from V and 0 bases from J, with 10 bases in between. The CDR3: CSVVIRSSYNEQFF. CDR3 sequence (DNA): TGCAGCGTTGTGATAAGAAGCTCCTACAATGAGCAGTTCTTC.

The rearrangement links TRBV19 to TRBJ2-7; a weak D match, TRBD2 (6 bases). V dropped 5 bases and J dropped 2 bases, with 25 bases sitting between them. Germline CDR1 is LNHDA and CDR2 is SQIVND (reference sequence). This CDR3 has 18 residues. CDR3 nucleotide sequence: TGTGCCAGTAGTTCCACCCCGGGACTCCCCGCGTGGCCCTACGAGCAGTACGTC. This translates into CASSSTPGLPAWPYEQYV.

The chain carries TRBV6-2 or TRBV6-3 and TRBJ2-3, with D uncertain. CDR3 length equals 16 residues. Per the germline V gene, CDR1 is MNHEY and CDR2 is SVGEGT. V was shortened by 2 bases and J by 3 bases, with 15 bases between the two germline ends. Written as DNA, the CDR3 is TGTGCCAGCAGTTACGCTGGAGAGAGCGCGACAGATACGCAGTATTTT. It is translated as CASSYAGESATDTQYF.

Turning to this clone: This sample also contains other DNA sequences that code for the same CDR3. The chain employs TRBV12-3 or TRBV12-4 and TRBJ1-1; no clear D. The CDR3 is 13 amino acids. Between the trimmed V and J ends, which lost 1 base and 0 bases, there was a span of 3 bases. CDR3 bases: TGTGCCAGCAGTTTAGGAGTGAACACTGAAGCTTTCTTT. Translated, it gives CASSLGVNTEAFF.

The count of this clone is one. V and J are TRBV7-2 and TRBJ1-6; 7 nucleotides agree with TRBD1. Per the germline V gene, CDR1 is SGHTA and CDR2 is FQGNSA. J gave up 9 bases and V 2 bases, and 7 bases lay outside the gene matches. The CDR3 runs 15 residues. The CDR3 DNA sequence: TGTGCCAGCAGCTTACAGGGGGGTGGGGGTTCACCCCTCCACTTT. It specifies CASSLQGGGGSPLHF.

V and J are TRBV12-5 and TRBJ1-5; 8 bases are a match to TRBD1. J gave up 0 bases and V 0 bases, and 16 bases lay outside the gene matches. Germline loops: CDR1 LGHNT, CDR2 FRNRAP. This CDR3 has 21 amino acids. The CDR3 bases are TGTGCTAGTGGTTTGGTTGTGAGTTGGGCAGGGGGCGCCGGTAGCAATCAGCCCCAGCATTTT. Amino acids: CASGLVVSWAGGAGSNQPQHF.

This clone was found a few times. The chain uses TRBV6-6 and TRBJ1-2; the match to TRBD1 covers 8 bases. CDR1 is MNHNY, CDR2 SVGAGI, per germline (reference sequence). This CDR3 has 16 amino acids. The V segment lost 6 bases and the J segment 5 bases; nucleotides outside the gene matches: 14. The CDR3 sequence: CASSRYTGGEGYGYTF. Written as DNA, the CDR3 is TGTGCCAGCAGCCGATATACAGGGGGAGAAGGGTATGGCTACACCTTC.

This clone was observed a handful of times. The identical CDR3 is also encoded by other nucleotide sequences in the sample. This sequence joins TRBV11-2 and TRBJ1-2; TRBD1 might be the D (5 bases). Trimming shortened V by 1 base and J by 1 base, and 7 bases separated the two germline ends. This CDR3 has 14 residues. Looked up from germline, CDR1 is SGHAT and CDR2 is FQNNGV. CDR3 sequence reads: CASSLVDSNYGYTF. CDR3 DNA: TGTGCCAGCAGCTTAGTAGACAGTAACTATGGCTACACCTTC.

The V gene is TRBV7-2, the J gene TRBJ1-2; 7 nucleotides match TRBD1. V gave up 4 bases and J gave up 4 bases; unmatched junction bases: 12. This CDR3 is built from 16 residues. Germline CDR1 reads SGHTA; CDR2 reads FQGNSA. This CDR3 is CASSSKGAEGAYGYTF. In DNA, the CDR3 is TGTGCCAGCAGCTCCAAAGGGGCGGAGGGGGCCTATGGCTACACCTTC. Full variable domain (remainder filled in from reference TRBV7-2 and TRBJ1-2): GAGVSQSPSNKVTEKGKDVELRCDPISGHTALYWYRQSLGQGLEFLIYFQGNSAPDKSGLPSDRFSAERTGGSVSTLTIQRTQQEDSAVYLCASSSKGAEGAYGYTFGSGTRLTVV.

The CDR3 region is CASRATGYNEQYF. DNA of the CDR3: TGTGCCAGCAGGGCGACAGGGTATAACGAGCAGTACTTC. The chain carries TRBV12-3 or TRBV12-4 and TRBJ2-7; 7 positions agree with TRBD1. There are 13 residues in the CDR3. Trimming at V came to 6 bases and at J to 5 bases, leaving 7 bases not matched to a gene.